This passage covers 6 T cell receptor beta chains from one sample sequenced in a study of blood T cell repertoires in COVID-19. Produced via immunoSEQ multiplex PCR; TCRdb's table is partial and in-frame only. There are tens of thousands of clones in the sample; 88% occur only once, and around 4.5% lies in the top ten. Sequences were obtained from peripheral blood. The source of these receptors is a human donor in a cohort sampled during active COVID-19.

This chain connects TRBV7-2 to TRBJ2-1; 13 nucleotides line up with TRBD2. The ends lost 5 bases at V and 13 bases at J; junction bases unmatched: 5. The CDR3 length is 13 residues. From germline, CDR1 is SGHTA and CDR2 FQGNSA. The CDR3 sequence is CASSTGTSGNQFF. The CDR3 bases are TGTGCCAGCAGCACCGGGACTAGCGGGAATCAGTTCTTC.

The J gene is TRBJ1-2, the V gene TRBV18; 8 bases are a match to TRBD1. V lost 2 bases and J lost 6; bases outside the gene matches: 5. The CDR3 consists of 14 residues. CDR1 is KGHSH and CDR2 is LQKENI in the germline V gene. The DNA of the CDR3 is TGTGCCAGCTCACCAACTCAGGGGGCTGATGGCTACACCTTC. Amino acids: CASSPTQGADGYTF.

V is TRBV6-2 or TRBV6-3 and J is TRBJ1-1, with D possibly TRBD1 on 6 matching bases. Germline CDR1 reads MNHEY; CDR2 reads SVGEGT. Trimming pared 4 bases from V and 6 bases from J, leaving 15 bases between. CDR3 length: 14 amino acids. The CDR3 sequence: CASSSTGKTAEAFF. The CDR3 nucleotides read TGTGCCAGCAGTTCCACAGGGAAAACGGCTGAAGCTTTCTTT.

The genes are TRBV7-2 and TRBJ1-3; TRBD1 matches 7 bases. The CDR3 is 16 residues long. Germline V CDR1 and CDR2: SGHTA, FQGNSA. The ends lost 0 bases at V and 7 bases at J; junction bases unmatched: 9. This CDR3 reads CASSLALQGFGNTIYF. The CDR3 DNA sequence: TGTGCCAGCAGCTTAGCCCTACAGGGGTTTGGGAACACCATATATTTT.

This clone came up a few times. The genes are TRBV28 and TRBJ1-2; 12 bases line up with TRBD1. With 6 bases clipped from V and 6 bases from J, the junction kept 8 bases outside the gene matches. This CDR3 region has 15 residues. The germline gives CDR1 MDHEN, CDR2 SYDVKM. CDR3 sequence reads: CASRTTGTGGDGYTF. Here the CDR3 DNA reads TGTGCCAGCAGAACAACCGGGACAGGGGGCGATGGCTACACCTTC.

This CDR3 is CASSYSRGPPSYEQYF. CDR3 sequence (DNA): TGTGCCAGCAGTTACTCTAGGGGCCCCCCCTCCTACGAGCAGTACTTC. The chain links TRBV6-5 to TRBJ2-7; D may be TRBD1 (5 bases). Germline V lookup: CDR1 MNHEY, CDR2 SVGAGI. The CDR3 contains 16 residues. The V end was cut by 0 bases, the J end by 0 bases, with 12 bases between.